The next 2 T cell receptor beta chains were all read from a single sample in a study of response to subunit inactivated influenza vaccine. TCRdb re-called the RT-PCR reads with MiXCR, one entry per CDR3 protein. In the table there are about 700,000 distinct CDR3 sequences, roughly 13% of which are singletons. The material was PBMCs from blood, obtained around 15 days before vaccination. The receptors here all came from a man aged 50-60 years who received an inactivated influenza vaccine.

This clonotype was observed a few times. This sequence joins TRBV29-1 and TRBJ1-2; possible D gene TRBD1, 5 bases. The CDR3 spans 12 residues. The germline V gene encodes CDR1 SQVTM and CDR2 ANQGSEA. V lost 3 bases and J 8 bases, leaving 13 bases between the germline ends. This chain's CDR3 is CSVDGQGEGYTF. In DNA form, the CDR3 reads TGCAGCGTTGACGGGCAGGGTGAGGGCTACACCTTC.

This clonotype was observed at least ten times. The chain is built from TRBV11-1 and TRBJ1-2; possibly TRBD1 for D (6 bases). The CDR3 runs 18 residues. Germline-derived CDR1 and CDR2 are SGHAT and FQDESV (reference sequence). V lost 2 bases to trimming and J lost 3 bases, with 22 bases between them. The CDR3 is CASSLRRSGEGRDYGYTF. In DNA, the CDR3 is TGTGCCAGCAGCTTAAGGCGGTCAGGGGAAGGCCGGGACTATGGCTACACCTTC.